One sample yielded the 8 T cell receptor beta chains listed below, sequenced in a study of blood T cells in healthy people across ages. Next came a second PCR, run for about 7 to 12 cycles, which used a sample-barcoded 5' primer along with a J-beta primer mix. TCRdb independently ran MiXCR on the 5' RACE reads; one entry per CDR3 protein. Of about 1.4 million distinct CDR3 sequences detected, approximately 59% appear once; the ten largest clones hold roughly 7%. Material for sequencing was blood. All receptors derive from a man in his late teens or twenties in good health.

This chain joins TRBV4-1 and TRBJ2-5; D not certain. The end of the DNA is better explained by TRBJ2-7, so the J call may be wrong. The V gene's germline CDR1 is MGHRA and CDR2 YSYEKL. The CDR3 length is 15 residues. Written as DNA, the CDR3 is TGCGCCAGCAGCCAGCAGATTGTTCAACAAGACGAGCAGTACTTC. Its translation: CASSQQIVQQDEQYF.

This clonotype was recorded a few times. V gene TRBV5-1 combines with J gene TRBJ2-7, with 7 bases matching TRBD1. V shed 1 base and J 4 bases; nucleotides not matched to a gene: 11. This CDR3 has 16 residues. CDR1 and CDR2 (germline): SGHRS, YFSETQ. CDR3 amino acids: CASSLLSDRASYEQYF. CDR3 nucleotides: TGCGCCAGCAGCTTGCTCTCTGACAGGGCTTCGTACGAGCAGTACTTC.

The genes are TRBV7-2 and TRBJ2-7; D not resolved. Germline CDR1 reads SGHTA; CDR2 reads FQGNSA. Trimming removed 6 bases from V and 7 bases from J, with 13 bases in between. This CDR3 has 12 amino acids. As DNA, the CDR3 is TGTGCCAGCAGGCGCGACTTGGGTGAGCAGTACTTC. It translates to CASRRDLGEQYF.

The chain combines TRBV24-1 with TRBJ2-2; tentatively, D is TRBD2 (5 bases). Trimming took off 3 bases at V and 0 bases at J, with 7 bases between the two ends. Germline assignment: CDR1 KGHDR and CDR2 SFDVKD. The CDR3 loop spans 15 amino acids. The CDR3 spells CATSDPGSNTGELFF. CDR3 in DNA: TGTGCCACCAGTGATCCGGGATCGAACACCGGGGAGCTGTTTTTT.

The chain joins TRBV27 to TRBJ2-4; D unclear. Matching the DNA end better, TRBJ2-5 makes the J call doubtful. The CDR3 consists of 15 residues. Germline V gene data show CDR1 as MNHEY and CDR2 as SMNVEV (reference sequence). CDR3 region: CASTPLGGVDETQYF. CDR3 sequence (DNA): TGTGCCAGCACCCCGCTGGGTGGCGTCGACGAGACCCAGTACTTC.

The V and J genes are TRBV12-3 or TRBV12-4 and TRBJ1-1; no reliable D call. This CDR3 spans 17 amino acids. Trimming took 6 bases from V and 0 from J, leaving 20 bases between them. For the CDR3, the DNA is TGTGCCAGCAGCTATGAATTGGAGGCCCCCATGAACACTGAAGCTTTCTTT. Amino acids: CASSYELEAPMNTEAFF.

This clonotype was detected a few times. V usage is TRBV12-3 or TRBV12-4 and J usage is TRBJ1-4; 8 positions agree with TRBD1. The V gene end was trimmed by 6 bases and the J gene end by 3 bases; junction bases not matched to a gene: 6. This CDR3 is 15 amino acids long. CDR3 DNA sequence: TGTGCCAGCAGCACCCAGACAGGGGCTAATGAAAAACTGTTTTTT. Translating gives CASSTQTGANEKLFF.

V gene TRBV18 combines with J gene TRBJ2-3; tentatively, D is TRBD1 (5 bases). Germline CDR1 is KGHSH and CDR2 is LQKENI. Trimming cost V 3 bases and J 6 bases, with 7 bases left between them. The CDR3 spans 12 residues. Written as DNA, the CDR3 is TGTGCCAGCTCACCCAAGGGGGATACGCAGTATTTT. It yields the protein CASSPKGDTQYF. The full variable domain, rest sourced from reference TRBV18 and TRBJ2-3, is NAGVMQNPRHLVRRRGQEARLRCSPMKGHSHVYWYRQLPEEGLKFMVYLQKENIIDESGMPKERFSAEFPKEGPSILRIQQVVRGDSAAYFCASSPKGDTQYFGPGTRLTVL.